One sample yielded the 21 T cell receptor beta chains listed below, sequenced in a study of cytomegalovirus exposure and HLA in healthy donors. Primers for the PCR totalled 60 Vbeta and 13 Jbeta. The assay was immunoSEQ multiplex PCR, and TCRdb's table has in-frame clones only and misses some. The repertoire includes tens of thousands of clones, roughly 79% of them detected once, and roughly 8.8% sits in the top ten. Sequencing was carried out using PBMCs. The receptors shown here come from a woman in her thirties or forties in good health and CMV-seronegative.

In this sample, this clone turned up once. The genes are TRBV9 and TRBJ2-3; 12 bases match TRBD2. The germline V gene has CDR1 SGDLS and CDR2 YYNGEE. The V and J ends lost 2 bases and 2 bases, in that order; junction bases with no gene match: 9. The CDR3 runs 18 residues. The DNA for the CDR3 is TGTGCCAGCAGCGTGGGGCCTAGCGGGGGGGTTTACACAGATACGCAGTATTTT. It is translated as CASSVGPSGGVYTDTQYF.

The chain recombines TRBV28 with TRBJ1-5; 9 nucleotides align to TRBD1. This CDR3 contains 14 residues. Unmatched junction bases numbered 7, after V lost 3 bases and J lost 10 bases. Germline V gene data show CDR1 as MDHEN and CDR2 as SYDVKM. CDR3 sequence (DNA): TGTGCCAGCAGTTTTGGGTACAGGGGGCGACCCCAGCATTTT. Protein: CASSFGYRGRPQHF.

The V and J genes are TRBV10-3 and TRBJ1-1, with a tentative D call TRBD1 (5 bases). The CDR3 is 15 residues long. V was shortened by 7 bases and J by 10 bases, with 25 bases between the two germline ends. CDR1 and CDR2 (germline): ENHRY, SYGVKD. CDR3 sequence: CAINSSVAGGTLAFF. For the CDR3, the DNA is TGTGCCATCAATTCGAGTGTGGCAGGAGGGACTCTAGCTTTCTTT.

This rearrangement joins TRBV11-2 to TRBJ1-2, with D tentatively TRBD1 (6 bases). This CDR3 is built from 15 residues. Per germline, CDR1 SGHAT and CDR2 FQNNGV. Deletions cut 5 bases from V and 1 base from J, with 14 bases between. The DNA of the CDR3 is TGTGCCAGCAGCGATGGACAGATGATTAACTATGGCTACACCTTC. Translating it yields CASSDGQMINYGYTF.

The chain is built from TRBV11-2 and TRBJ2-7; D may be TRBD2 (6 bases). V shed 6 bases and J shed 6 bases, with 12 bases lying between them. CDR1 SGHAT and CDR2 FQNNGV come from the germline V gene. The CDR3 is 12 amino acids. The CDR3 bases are TGTGCCAGCAGGGGGAGGACGGCCGAGCAGTACGTC. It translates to CASRGRTAEQYV.

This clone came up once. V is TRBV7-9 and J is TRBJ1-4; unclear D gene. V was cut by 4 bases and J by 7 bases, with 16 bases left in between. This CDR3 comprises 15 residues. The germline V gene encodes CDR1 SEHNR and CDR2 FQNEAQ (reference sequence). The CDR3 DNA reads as TGTGCCAGCAGCTCAAGCAGGATCGGAATTGAAAAACTGTTTTTT. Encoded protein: CASSSSRIGIEKLFF. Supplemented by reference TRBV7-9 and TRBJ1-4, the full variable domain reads DTGVSQNPRHKITKRGQNVTFRCDPISEHNRLYWYRQTLGQGPEFLTYFQNEAQLEKSRLLSDRFSAERPKGSFSTLEIQRTEQGDSAMYLCASSSSRIGIEKLFFGSGTQLSVL.

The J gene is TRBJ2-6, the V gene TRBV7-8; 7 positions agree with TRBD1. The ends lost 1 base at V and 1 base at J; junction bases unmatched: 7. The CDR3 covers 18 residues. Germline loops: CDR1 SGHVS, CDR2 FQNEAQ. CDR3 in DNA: TGTGCCAGCAGCTTAGTGGGACAGTTGGGATCTGGGGCCAACGTCCTGACTTTC. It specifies CASSLVGQLGSGANVLTF.

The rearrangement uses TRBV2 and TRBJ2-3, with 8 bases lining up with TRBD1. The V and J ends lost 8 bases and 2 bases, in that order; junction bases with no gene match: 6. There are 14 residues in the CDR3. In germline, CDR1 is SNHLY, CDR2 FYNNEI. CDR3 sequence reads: CASVAGGITDTQYF. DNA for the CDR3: TGTGCCAGCGTGGCAGGGGGCATCACAGATACGCAGTATTTT.

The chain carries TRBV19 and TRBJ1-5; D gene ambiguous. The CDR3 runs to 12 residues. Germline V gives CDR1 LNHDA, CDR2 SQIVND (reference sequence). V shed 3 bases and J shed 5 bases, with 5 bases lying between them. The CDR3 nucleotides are TGTGCCAGTAGTATTCAGTATCAGCCCCAGCATTTT. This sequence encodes CASSIQYQPQHF.

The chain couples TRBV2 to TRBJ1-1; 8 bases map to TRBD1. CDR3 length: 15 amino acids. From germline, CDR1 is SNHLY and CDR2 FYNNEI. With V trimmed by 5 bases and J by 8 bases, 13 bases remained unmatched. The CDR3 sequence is CASSKHSGTGEEAFF. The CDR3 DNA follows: TGTGCCAGCAGTAAGCACTCAGGGACAGGCGAAGAAGCTTTCTTT. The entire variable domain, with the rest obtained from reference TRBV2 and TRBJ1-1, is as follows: EPEVTQTPSHQVTQMGQEVILRCVPISNHLYFYWYRQILGQKVEFLVSFYNNEISEKSEIFDDQFSVERPDGSNFTLKIRSTKLEDSAMYFCASSKHSGTGEEAFFGQGTRLTVV.

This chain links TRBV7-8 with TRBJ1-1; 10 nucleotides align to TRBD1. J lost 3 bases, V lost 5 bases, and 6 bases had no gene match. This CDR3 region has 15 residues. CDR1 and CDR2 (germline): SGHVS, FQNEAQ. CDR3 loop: CASSPPGTGDTEAFF. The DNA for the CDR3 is TGTGCCAGCAGCCCTCCCGGGACAGGGGACACTGAAGCTTTCTTT.

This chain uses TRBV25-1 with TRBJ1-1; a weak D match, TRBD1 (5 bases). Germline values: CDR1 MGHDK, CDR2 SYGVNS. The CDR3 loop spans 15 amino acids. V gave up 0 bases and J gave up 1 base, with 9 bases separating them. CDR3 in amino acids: CASSEYRQKNTEAFF. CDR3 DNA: TGTGCCAGCAGTGAATATAGACAGAAGAACACTGAAGCTTTCTTT.

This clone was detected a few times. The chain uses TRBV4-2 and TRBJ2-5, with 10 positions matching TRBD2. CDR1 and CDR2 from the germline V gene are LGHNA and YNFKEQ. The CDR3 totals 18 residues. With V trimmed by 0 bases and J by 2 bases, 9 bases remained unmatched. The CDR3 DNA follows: TGTGCCAGCAGCCAAGATCGGTTTAGCGGGGGGCCTCAAGAGACCCAGTACTTC. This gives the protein CASSQDRFSGGPQETQYF.

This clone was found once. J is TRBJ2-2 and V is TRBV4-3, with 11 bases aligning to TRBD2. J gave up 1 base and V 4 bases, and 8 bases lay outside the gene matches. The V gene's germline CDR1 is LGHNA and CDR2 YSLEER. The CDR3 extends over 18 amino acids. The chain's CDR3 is CASSLQTSGVWNTGELFF. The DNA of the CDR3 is TGCGCCAGCAGCCTCCAGACTAGCGGGGTATGGAACACCGGGGAGCTGTTTTTT.

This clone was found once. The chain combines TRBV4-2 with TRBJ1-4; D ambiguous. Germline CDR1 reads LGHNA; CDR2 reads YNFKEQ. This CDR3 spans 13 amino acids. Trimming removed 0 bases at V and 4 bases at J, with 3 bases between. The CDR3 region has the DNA TGTGCCAGCAGCCAAGACAGTAATGAAAAACTGTTTTTT. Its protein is CASSQDSNEKLFF.

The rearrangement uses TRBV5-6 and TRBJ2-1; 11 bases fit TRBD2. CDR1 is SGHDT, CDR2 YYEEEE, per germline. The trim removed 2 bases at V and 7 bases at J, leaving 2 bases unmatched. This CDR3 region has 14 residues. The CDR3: CASSFGTSGNEQFF. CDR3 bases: TGTGCCAGCAGCTTTGGGACTAGCGGTAATGAGCAGTTCTTC.

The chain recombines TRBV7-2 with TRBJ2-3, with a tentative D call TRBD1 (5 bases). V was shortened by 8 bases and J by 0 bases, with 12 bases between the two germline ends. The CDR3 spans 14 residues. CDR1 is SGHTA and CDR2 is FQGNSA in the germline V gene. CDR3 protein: CASLGLASTDTQYF. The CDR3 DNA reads TGTGCCAGCTTGGGGCTCGCAAGCACAGATACGCAGTATTTT.

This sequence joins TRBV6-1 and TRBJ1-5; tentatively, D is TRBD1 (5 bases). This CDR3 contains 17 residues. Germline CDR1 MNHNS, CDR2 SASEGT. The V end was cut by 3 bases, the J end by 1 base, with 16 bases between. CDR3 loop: CASSDAGLDRSNQPQHF. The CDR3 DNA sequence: TGTGCCAGCAGTGATGCAGGGTTGGATCGAAGCAATCAGCCCCAGCATTTT.

CDR3 region: CASSDAADILYF. For the CDR3, the DNA is TGTGCCAGCAGTGACGCAGCTGACATCCTGTATTTT. The rearrangement links TRBV2 to TRBJ2-3; D uncertain. The CDR3 sequence is 12 residues long. Germline V lookup: CDR1 SNHLY, CDR2 FYNNEI. Trimming pared 3 bases from V and 14 bases from J, leaving 15 bases between.

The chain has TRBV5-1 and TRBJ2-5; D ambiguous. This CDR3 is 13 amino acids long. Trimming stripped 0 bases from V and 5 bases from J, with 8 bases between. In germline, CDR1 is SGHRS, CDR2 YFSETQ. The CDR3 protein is CASSLAEWETQYF. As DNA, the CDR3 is TGCGCCAGCAGCTTGGCAGAATGGGAGACCCAGTACTTC. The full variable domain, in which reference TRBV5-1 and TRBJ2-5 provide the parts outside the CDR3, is KAGVTQTPRYLIKTRGQQVTLSCSPISGHRSVSWYQQTPGQGLQFLFEYFSETQRNKGNFPGRFSGRQFSNSRSEMNVSTLELGDSALYLCASSLAEWETQYFGPGTRLLVL.

CDR3 sequence reads: CASSLGQAETQYF. For the CDR3, the DNA is TGTGCCAGCAGCTTAGGACAGGCGGAGACCCAGTACTTC. This chain uses TRBV7-3 with TRBJ2-5, with 7 bases matching TRBD1. The CDR3 has 13 amino acids. With V trimmed by 2 bases and J by 5 bases, 2 bases remained unmatched. CDR1 is SGHTA, CDR2 FQGTGA, per germline.